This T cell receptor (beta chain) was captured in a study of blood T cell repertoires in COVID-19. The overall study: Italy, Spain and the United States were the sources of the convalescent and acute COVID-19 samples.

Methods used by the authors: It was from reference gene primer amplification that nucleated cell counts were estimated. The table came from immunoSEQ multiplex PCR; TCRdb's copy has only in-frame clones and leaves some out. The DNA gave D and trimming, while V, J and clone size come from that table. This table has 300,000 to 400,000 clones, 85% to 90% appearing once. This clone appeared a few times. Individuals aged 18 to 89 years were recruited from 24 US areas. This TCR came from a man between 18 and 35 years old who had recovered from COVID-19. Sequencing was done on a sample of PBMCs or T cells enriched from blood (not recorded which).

CDR3: CASTKSGGLRTDTQYF. DNA of the CDR3: TGTGCCAGCACTAAAAGCGGGGGGCTCCGCACAGATACGCAGTATTTT. The genes are TRBV2 and TRBJ2-3; 9 bases are a match to TRBD2. Germline trimming cut 7 bases from V and 1 base from J; bases unmatched to any gene: 9. Looked up from germline, CDR1 is SNHLY and CDR2 is FYNNEI. This CDR3 is 16 amino acids long.